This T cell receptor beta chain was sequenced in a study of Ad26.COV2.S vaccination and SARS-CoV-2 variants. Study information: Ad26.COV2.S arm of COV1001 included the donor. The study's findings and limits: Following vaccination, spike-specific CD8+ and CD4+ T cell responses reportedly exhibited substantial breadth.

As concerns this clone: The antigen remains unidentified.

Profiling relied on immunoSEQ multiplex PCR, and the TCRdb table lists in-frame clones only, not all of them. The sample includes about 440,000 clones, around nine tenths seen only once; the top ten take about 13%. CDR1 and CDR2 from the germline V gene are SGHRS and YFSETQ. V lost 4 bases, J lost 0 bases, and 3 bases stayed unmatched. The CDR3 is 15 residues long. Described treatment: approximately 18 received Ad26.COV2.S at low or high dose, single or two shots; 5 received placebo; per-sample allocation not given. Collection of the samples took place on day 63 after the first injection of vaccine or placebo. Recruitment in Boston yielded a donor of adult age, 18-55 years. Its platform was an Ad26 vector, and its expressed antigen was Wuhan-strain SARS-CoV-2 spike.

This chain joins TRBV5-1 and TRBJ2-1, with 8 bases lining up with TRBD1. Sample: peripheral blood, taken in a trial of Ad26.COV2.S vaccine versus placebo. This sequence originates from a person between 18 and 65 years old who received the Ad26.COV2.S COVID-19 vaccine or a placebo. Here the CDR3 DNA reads TGCGCCAGCAGCCCGACAGGGGCCTCCTACAATGAGCAGTTCTTC. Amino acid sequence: CASSPTGASYNEQFF. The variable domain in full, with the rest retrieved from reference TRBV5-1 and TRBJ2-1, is KAGVTQTPRYLIKTRGQQVTLSCSPISGHRSVSWYQQTPGQGLQFLFEYFSETQRNKGNFPGRFSGRQFSNSRSEMNVSTLELGDSALYLCASSPTGASYNEQFFGPGTRLTVL.